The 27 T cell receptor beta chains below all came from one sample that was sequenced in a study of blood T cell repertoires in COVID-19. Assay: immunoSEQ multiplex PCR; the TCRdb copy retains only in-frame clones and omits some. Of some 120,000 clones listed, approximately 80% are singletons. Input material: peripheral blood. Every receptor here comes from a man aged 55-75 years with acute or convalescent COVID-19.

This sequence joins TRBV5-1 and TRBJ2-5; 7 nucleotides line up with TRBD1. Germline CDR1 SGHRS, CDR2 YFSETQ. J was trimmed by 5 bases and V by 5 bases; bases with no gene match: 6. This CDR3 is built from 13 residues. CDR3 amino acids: CASSTRGLETQYF. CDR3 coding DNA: TGCGCCAGCAGTACGAGGGGGCTGGAGACCCAGTACTTC. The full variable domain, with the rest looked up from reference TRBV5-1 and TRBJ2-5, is KAGVTQTPRYLIKTRGQQVTLSCSPISGHRSVSWYQQTPGQGLQFLFEYFSETQRNKGNFPGRFSGRQFSNSRSEMNVSTLELGDSALYLCASSTRGLETQYFGPGTRLLVL.

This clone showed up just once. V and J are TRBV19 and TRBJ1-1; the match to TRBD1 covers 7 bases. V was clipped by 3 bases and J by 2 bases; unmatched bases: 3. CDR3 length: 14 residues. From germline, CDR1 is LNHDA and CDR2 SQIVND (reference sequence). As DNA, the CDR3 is TGTGCCAGTAGTATTGGACAGGCTAACACTGAAGCTTTCTTT. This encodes CASSIGQANTEAFF.

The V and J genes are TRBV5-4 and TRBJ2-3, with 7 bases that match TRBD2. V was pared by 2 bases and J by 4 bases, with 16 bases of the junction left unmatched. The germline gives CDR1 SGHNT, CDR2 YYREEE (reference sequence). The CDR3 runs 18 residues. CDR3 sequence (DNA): TGTGCCAGCAGCTTCCCCTTCCCACTAGCGAGGGGCCCAGATACGCAGTATTTT. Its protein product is CASSFPFPLARGPDTQYF.

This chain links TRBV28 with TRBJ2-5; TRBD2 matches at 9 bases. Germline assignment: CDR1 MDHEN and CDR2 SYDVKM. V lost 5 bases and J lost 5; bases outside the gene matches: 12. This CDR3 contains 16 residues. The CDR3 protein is CASSRLAVTRRETQYF. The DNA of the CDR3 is TGTGCCAGCAGTCGACTAGCGGTTACCCGGAGGGAGACCCAGTACTTC.

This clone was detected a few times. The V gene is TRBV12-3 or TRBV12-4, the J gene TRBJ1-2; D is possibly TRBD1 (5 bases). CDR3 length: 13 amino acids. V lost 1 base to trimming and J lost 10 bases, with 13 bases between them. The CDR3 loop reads CASSLVNARAYTF. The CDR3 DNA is TGTGCCAGCAGTTTAGTGAACGCCAGGGCCTACACCTTC.

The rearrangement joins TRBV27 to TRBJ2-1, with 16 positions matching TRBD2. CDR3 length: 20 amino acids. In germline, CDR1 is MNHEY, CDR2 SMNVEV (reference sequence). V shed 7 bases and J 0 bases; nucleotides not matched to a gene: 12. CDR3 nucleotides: TGTGCCAGCACCTATTCCGGGACTAGCGGGAGGGGTAGCTCCTACAATGAGCAGTTCTTC. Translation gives CASTYSGTSGRGSSYNEQFF.

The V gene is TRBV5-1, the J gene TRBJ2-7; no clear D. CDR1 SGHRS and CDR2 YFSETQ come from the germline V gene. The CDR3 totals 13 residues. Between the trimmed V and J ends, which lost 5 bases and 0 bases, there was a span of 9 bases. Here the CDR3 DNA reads TGCGCCAGCAGAGACACGAGCTCCTACGAGCAGTACTTC. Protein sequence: CASRDTSSYEQYF.

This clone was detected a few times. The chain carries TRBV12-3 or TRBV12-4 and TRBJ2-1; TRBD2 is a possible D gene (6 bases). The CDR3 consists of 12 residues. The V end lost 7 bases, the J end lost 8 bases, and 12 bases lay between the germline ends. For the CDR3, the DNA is TGTGCCAGCACCCGGGACTCGGATGAGCAGTTCTTC. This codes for CASTRDSDEQFF.

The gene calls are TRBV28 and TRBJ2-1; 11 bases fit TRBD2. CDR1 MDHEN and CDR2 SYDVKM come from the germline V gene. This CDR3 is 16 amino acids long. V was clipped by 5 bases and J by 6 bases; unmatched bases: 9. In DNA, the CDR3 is TGTGCCAGCAGTCCGGCGAGCACTAGCGGGAGCAATGAGCAGTTCTTC. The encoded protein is CASSPASTSGSNEQFF.

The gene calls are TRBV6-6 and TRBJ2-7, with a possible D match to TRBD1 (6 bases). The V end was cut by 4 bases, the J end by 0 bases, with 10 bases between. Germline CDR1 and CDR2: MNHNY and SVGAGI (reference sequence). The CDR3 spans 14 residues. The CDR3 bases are TGTGCCAGCAGTTCCCTCAGGGGCTCCTACGAGCAGTACTTC. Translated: CASSSLRGSYEQYF.

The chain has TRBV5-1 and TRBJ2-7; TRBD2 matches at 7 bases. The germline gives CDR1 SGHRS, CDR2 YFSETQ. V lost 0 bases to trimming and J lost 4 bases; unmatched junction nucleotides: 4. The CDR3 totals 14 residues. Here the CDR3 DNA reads TGCGCCAGCAGCTTGGCAGGGAGGGTATACGAGCAGTACTTC. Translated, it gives CASSLAGRVYEQYF. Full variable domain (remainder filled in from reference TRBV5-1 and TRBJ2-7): KAGVTQTPRYLIKTRGQQVTLSCSPISGHRSVSWYQQTPGQGLQFLFEYFSETQRNKGNFPGRFSGRQFSNSRSEMNVSTLELGDSALYLCASSLAGRVYEQYFGPGTRLTVT.

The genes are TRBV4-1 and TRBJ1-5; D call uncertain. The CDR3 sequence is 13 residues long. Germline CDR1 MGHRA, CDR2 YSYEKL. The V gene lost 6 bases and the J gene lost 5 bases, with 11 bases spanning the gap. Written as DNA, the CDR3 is TGCGCCAGCAGTCTTGAAAGAGATCAGCCCCAGCATTTT. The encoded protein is CASSLERDQPQHF.

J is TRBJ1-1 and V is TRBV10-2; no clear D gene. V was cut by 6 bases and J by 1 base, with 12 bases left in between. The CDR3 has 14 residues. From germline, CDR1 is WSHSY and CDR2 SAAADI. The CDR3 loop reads CASRRDGWNTEAFF. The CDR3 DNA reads TGCGCCAGCAGGAGAGATGGTTGGAACACTGAAGCTTTCTTT.

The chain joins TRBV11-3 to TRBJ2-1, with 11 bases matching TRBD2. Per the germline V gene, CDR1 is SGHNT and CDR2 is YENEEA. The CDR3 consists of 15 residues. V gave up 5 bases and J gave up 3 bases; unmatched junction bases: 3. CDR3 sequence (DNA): TGTGCCAGCAGCCGCACTAGCGGGAGCTACAATGAGCAGTTCTTC. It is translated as CASSRTSGSYNEQFF. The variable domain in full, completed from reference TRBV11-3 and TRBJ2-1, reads EAGVVQSPRYKIIEKKQPVAFWCNPISGHNTLYWYLQNLGQGPELLIRYENEEAVDDSQLPKDRFSAERLKGVDSTLKIQPAELGDSAVYLCASSRTSGSYNEQFFGPGTRLTVL.

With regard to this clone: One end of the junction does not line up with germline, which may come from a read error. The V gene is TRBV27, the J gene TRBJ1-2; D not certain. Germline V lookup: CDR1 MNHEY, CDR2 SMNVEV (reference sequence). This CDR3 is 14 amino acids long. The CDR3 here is CASRLSQRRDGYTF. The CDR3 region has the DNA TGTGCCAGCAGGTTATCGCAGAGACGGGATGGCTACACCTTC.

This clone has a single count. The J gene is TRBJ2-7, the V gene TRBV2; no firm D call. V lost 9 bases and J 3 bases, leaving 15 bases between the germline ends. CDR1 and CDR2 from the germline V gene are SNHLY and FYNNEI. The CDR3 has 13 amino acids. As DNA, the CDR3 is TGTGCCAGTAAAGGAGTGGGTAACTACGAGCAGTACTTC. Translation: CASKGVGNYEQYF.

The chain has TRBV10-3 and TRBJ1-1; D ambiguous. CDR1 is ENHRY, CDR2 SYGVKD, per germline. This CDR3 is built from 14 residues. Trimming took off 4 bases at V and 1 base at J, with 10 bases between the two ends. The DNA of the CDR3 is TGTGCCATCAGTGCCCTCCTAGAGAACACTGAAGCTTTCTTT. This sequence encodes CAISALLENTEAFF.

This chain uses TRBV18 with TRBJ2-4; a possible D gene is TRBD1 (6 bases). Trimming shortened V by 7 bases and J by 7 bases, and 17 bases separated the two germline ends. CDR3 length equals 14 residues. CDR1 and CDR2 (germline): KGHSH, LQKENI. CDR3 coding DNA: TGTGCCAGCTTAGGACAGAGTGATGAGAACATTCAGTACTTC. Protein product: CASLGQSDENIQYF.

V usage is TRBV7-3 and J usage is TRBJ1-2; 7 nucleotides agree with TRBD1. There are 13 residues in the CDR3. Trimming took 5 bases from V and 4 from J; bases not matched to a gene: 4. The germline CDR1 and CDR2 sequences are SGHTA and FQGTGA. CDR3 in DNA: TGTGCCAGCAGCCCGACAGGGATCTATGGCTACACCTTC. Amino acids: CASSPTGIYGYTF.

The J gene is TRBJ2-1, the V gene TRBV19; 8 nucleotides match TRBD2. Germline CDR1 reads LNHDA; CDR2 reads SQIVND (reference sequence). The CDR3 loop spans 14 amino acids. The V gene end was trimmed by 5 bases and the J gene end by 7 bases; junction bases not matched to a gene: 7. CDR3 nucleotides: TGTGCCAGTAGTGTACTAGCGGAGGCGAATGAGCAGTTCTTC. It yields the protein CASSVLAEANEQFF.

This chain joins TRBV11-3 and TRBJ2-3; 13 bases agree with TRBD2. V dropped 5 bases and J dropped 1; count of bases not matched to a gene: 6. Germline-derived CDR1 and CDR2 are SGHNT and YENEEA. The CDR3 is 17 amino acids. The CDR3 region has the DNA TGTGCCAGCAGCCCAGGGACTAGCGGGATCGGCACAGATACGCAGTATTTT. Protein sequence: CASSPGTSGIGTDTQYF.

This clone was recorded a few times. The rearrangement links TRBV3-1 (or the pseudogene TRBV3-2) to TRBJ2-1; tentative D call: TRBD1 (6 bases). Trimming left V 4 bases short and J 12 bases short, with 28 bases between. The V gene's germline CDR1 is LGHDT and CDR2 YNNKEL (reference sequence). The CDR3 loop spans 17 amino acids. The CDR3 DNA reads TGTGCCAGCAGCCCCCTAGGGACAAGCGGTCGTGGGGGCGGGCAGTTCTTC. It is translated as CASSPLGTSGRGGGQFF.

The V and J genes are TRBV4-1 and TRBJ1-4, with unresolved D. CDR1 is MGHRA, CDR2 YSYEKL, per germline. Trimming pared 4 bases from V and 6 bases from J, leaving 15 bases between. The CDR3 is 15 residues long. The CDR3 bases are TGCGCCAGCAGCCCCGGGAATTGGGGAGATGAAAAACTGTTTTTT. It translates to CASSPGNWGDEKLFF.

The DNA of the CDR3 is TGCAGTGCTAGTCGGACAGTTAGTCCCCTCCACTTT. Its protein is CSASRTVSPLHF. The gene calls are TRBV20-1 and TRBJ1-6; possibly TRBD1 for D (6 bases). Germline V CDR1 and CDR2: DFQATT, SNEGSKA (reference sequence). CDR3 length equals 12 residues. The V and J ends lost 3 bases and 13 bases respectively, with 13 bases between them.

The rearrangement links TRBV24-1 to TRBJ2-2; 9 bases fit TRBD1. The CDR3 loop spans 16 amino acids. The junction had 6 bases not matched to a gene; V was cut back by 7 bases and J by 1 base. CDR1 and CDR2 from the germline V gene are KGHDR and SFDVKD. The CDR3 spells CATRAGGQGNTGELFF. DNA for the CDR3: TGTGCCACCAGAGCCGGGGGACAGGGGAACACCGGGGAGCTGTTTTTT.

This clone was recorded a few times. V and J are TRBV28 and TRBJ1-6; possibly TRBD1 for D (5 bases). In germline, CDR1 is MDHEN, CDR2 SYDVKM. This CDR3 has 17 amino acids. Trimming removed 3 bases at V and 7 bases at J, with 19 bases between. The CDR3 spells CASSFQIQSTENSPLHF. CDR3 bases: TGTGCCAGCAGTTTCCAAATCCAGTCGACAGAAAATTCACCCCTCCACTTT.

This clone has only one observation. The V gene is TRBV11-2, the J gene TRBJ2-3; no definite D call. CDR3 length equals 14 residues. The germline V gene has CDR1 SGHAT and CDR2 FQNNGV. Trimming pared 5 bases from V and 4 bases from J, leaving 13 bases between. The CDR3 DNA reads TGTGCCAGCAGCCGAAATAGTGGAGCAGATACGCAGTATTTT. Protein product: CASSRNSGADTQYF.